This T cell receptor (beta chain) came from a study of T cell responses to AZD1222 COVID-19 vaccine (dated by TCRdb to the early 2020s). Regarding the study in general: Because spike-specific TCR depth and breadth did not differ between the two schedules, AZD1222 recipients who got a second dose at roughly 4 weeks were pooled with those who got a second dose at roughly 12 weeks. TCR sequencing was performed for roughly 250 trial participants, of whom some 200 were given two doses of AZD1222 and around 25 were given two doses of MenACWY control vaccine. Trial participants were enrolled by age into subgroups of 18-55, 56-69 and 70-plus years, and around 150, 29 and 61 TCR-sequenced participants, respectively, were included in these subgroups.

Overall study results and their limits: Epitopes outside the regions mutated in the B.1.351 and B.1.1.7 variants were reportedly recognized by nearly half of the unique spike-specific TCRs. Spike-specific TCR breadth and depth rose significantly after two AZD1222 doses compared with day 0 and with MenACWY recipients. The whole spike protein was spanned by vaccine-associated CD4 TCRs, and dominant responses were seen in regions 160-218 and 743-854. Most participants were white British and females outnumbered males, and the authors suggested that clonal diversity may have been underestimated. Conclusions about previously exposed vaccinees are limited, since just a handful of AZD1222 recipients were seropositive for SARS-CoV-2 at baseline. No day 14 peak-response samples were available, so repertoires were characterized only after the peak T cell response. In the small 56-69-year group, the increase in depth fell short of significance, most likely because of low power.

Measured from the cysteine to the phenylalanine, the CDR3 is 15 residues long. CDR3 DNA only is kept here, 45 bases in frame from base 1. Relative to germline, V is 3 bases shorter and J is 4 bases shorter, with 14 bases between their ends. CDR1 and CDR2 are read off the germline V gene as SGHRS and YFSETQ. The time point label for this specimen denotes: baseline before first vaccination. The vaccinee samples were drawn from two UK trials, COV001 and COV002, one of which was a single-blind randomized controlled phase 2/3 trial testing AZD1222 (ChAdOx1 nCoV-19) in healthy adults. Trial participant PBMC samples were collected at day 0 and day 28 after the second dose for TCRbeta chain sequencing. This clone was observed a single time. Its antigen is still unknown. The sample holds no much larger clone one base away, and base qualities are not on file. The CDR3 regions of human TCRbeta chains were analyzed by immunosequencing. As for the authors' bioinformatics: TCRs in the repertoires were compared against a reference library of SARS-CoV-2-specific TCRs that had been generated with the MIRA antigen-specificity platform. Breadth was defined as the fraction of unique TCRs that were SARS-CoV-2-associated. Depth was defined as the fraction of total T cells that were SARS-CoV-2-associated. Using the MIRA data, each spike-specific TCR was mapped to the spike region that the TCR reacts to and placed in a CD4 or CD8 class. Log10-transformed breadth and depth values were compared by one-way ANOVA with Sidak's multiple comparisons tests. TCRdb obtained this table from immuneACCESS and retained in-frame rearrangements with V and J assigned. These tables miss some clones; where compared with another copy, unresolved V genes account for less than half of the shortfall, and the remainder is unexplained. The V and J calls and clone size are taken from that table; D and trimming were inferred from the DNA. For this sample the table gives around 100,000 clones, of which nearly 95% were detected only once. The leading ten clones occupy under 2% of the sample.

The input for sequencing was peripheral blood, taken on day 0 of AZD1222 vaccination. The TCR originated in an adult in good health. The rearrangement combines TRBV5-1 with TRBJ2-1; the D gene is perhaps TRBD1 or TRBD2, each of them matching over 5 bases. The CDR3 protein sequence reads: CASSSRDGYYNEQFF. The sequence in DNA is TGCGCCAGCAGCTCCCGGGACGGCTATTACAATGAGCAGTTCTTC.